This T cell receptor (beta chain) appears in the sequencing data of a study of blood T cell repertoires in COVID-19. Whole-study context: T cells, B-cell-depleted T cells, or PBMCs provided the cDNA or gDNA that served as material.

Original processing methods: Cell counts per sample came from amplifying reference gene primers. Some clones are missing from TCRdb's copy, which holds only in-frame ones; the method was immunoSEQ multiplex PCR. Clone size and V and J calls were adopted from that table, with D and trimming inferred from the DNA. The sample includes more than 100,000 clones, about 85% of them seen just once. The CDR3 spans 17 residues. CDR1 SGHDN and CDR2 FVKESK come from the germline V gene. Losses at the gene ends were 4 bases for V and 0 bases for J; bases not matched to a gene: 5. This receptor was identified in a man in his forties or fifties in a cohort sampled during active COVID-19. The chain carries TRBV14 and TRBJ2-1; 11 bases fit TRBD1. Sequenced sample: peripheral blood. Here the CDR3 DNA reads TGTGCCAGCAGCCCGAGGGACAGGGGGTCCTCCTACAATGAGCAGTTCTTC. Its translation is CASSPRDRGSSYNEQFF.